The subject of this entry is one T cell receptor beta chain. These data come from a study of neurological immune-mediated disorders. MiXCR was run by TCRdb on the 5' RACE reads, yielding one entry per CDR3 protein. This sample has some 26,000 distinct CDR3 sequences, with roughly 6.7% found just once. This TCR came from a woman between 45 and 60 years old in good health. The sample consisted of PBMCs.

CDR3 protein: CASSTRGGGFYGYTF. CDR3 sequence (DNA): TGTGCCAGCAGCACACGCGGTGGCGGTTTCTATGGCTACACCTTC. This chain links TRBV5-6 with TRBJ1-2; D not resolved. The CDR3 spans 15 residues. Germline CDR1 is SGHDT and CDR2 is YYEEEE. V was trimmed by 4 bases and J by 4 bases, leaving 17 bases between them.